This note documents a single T cell receptor (beta chain) sequence. Just one base apart from a much larger clone, this may be a read error. The iRepertoire nested amplicon-rescue multiplex PCR amplified TCR alpha and beta CDR3s from RNA. TCRdb recomputed calls from the multiplex PCR reads with MiXCR, one row per CDR3 protein. The sample lists around 350,000 distinct CDR3 sequences, 41% seen once, with approximately 12% in the top ten. The data derive from a study of glioma-infiltrating T cells. Input material: glioma tissue, nonneoplastic brain tissue, or PBMCs (not recorded which). This sequence originates from a human donor with low-grade glioma or glioblastoma, undergoing nonglioma brain surgery, or in good health (not recorded which).

This CDR3 reads CATSRDAQGPYNEQFF. CDR3 coding DNA: TGTGCCACCAGCAGGGATGCCCAGGGCCCCTACAATGAGCAGTTCTTC. The chain combines TRBV15 with TRBJ2-1; D may be TRBD1 (5 bases). The CDR3 has 16 amino acids. The germline gives CDR1 LNHNV, CDR2 YYDKDF (reference sequence). Between the trimmed V and J ends, which lost 3 bases and 2 bases, there was a span of 14 bases.